The rows below give T cell receptor beta chains drawn from one sample of a study of blood T cell repertoires in COVID-19. Profiled with immunoSEQ multiplex PCR; TCRdb holds only in-frame clones, not every one. The sample consists of about 160,000 clones, around 85% of them appearing once. The specimen was PBMCs or T cells enriched from blood (not recorded which). These receptors all stem from a woman between 40 and 50 years old with acute COVID-19. CDR3s include the opening cysteine and the closing phenylalanine or tryptophan. A D gene is named only where the DNA matches it firmly. For some rows the clone size is stated as once, few or many, or as a class when expanded; others skip it.

V	size	J	D	length	DNA	CDR3
TRBV7-2	.	TRBJ2-1	.	13	TGTGCCAGCAGGATAGCCCCCCCCGATGAGCAGTTCTTC	CASRIAPPDEQFF
TRBV18	.	TRBJ2-5	.	14	TGTGCCAGCTCACCATCCGGGGATCAAGAGACCCAGTACTTC	CASSPSGDQETQYF
TRBV7-9	.	TRBJ1-2	.	13	TGTGCCAGCAGCTTCGGGGTTAACTATGGCTACACCTTC	CASSFGVNYGYTF
TRBV25-1	.	TRBJ2-7	.	14	TGTGCCAGCAGTCGAAGGGGCGTCGGGTACGAGCAGTACTTC	CASSRRGVGYEQYF
TRBV27	.	TRBJ1-2	TRBD1	13	TGTGCCAGCAGTTTGGACAGGAACGATGGCTACACCTTC	CASSLDRNDGYTF
TRBV6-1	.	TRBJ2-5	.	15	TGTGCCAGCAGTGAACACTTTGGTGGGGGGGAGACCCAGTACTTC	CASSEHFGGGETQYF
TRBV6-6	.	TRBJ2-1	TRBD2	19	TGTGCCAGCAGTCACGGGACTAGCGCCTTTTTGAGCTCCTACAATGAGCAGTTCTTC	CASSHGTSAFLSSYNEQFF
TRBV28	.	TRBJ1-5	.	13	TGTGCCAGCACCCTGGAGCGAAGGCGGCCCCAGCATTTT	CASTLERRRPQHF
TRBV29-1	.	TRBJ2-3	.	13	TGCAGCGTTGAAGGAATCCGCCAGTATACGCAGTATTTT	CSVEGIRQYTQYF
TRBV5-1	.	TRBJ2-3	TRBD2	17	TGCGCCAGCAGCTTGAAGGGCGGGAGTCTTAGCACAGATACGCAGTATTTT	CASSLKGGSLSTDTQYF
TRBV5-4	.	TRBJ1-1	.	14	TGTGCCAGCAGCCCAGACTATATGAGCACTGAAGCTTTCTTT	CASSPDYMSTEAFF
TRBV6-5	.	TRBJ2-1	TRBD2	14	TGTGCCAGCAGTCTAGCGGGAAGCTTCAATGAGCAGTTCTTC	CASSLAGSFNEQFF
TRBV3-1/TRBV3-2	.	TRBJ2-3	TRBD2	16	TGTGCCAGCAGCCAGGGAGCGGGAGGCAGCACAGATACGCAGTATTTT	CASSQGAGGSTDTQYF
TRBV7-6	.	TRBJ2-1	TRBD2	17	TGTGCCAGCAGCTTAGCGGGACTAGCGGGGGGATACAATGAGCAGTTCTTC	CASSLAGLAGGYNEQFF
TRBV24-1	.	TRBJ2-7	TRBD1	16	TGTGCCACCAGTGATGCCCCGGGACAGGGTGCCTACGAGCAGTACTTC	CATSDAPGQGAYEQYF
TRBV7-3	few	TRBJ1-1	.	14	TGTGCCAGCAGCTTAGAGGGTGTGGGCACTGAAGCTTTCTTT	CASSLEGVGTEAFF
TRBV30	.	TRBJ1-2	.	14	TGTGCCTGGAGTGAGGCAGGCAGTAACTATGGCTACACCTTC	CAWSEAGSNYGYTF
TRBV11-2	.	TRBJ2-5	TRBD2	17	TGTGCCAGCAGCCGGGGACTAGCGGGACGGTGGAAAGAGACCCAGTACTTC	CASSRGLAGRWKETQYF
TRBV18	.	TRBJ2-7	TRBD2	14	TGTGCCAGCTCAGCGACTAGCGGGGTCTACGAGCAGTACTTC	CASSATSGVYEQYF
TRBV2	.	TRBJ2-7	.	15	TGTGCCAGCAGTGAAATAGGTCGACTGACCTACGAGCAGTACTTC	CASSEIGRLTYEQYF
TRBV5-1	.	TRBJ1-1	.	17	TGCGCCAGTCGCGGGGGGGAAAAAGATAAAACCAACACTGAAGCTTTCTTT	CASRGGEKDKTNTEAFF
TRBV18	few	TRBJ1-5	TRBD1	14	TGTGCCAGCTCGGATACAGGGGCGACTCAGCCCCAGCATTTT	CASSDTGATQPQHF
TRBV9	.	TRBJ1-1	.	14	TGTGCCAGCAGCGTAGATGGGGGGGGCACTGAAGCTTTCTTT	CASSVDGGGTEAFF
TRBV11-3	.	TRBJ2-2	.	15	TGTGCCAGCAGCTTAGGGCCAGCGGATAGCGGGGAGCTGTTTTTT	CASSLGPADSGELFF
TRBV27	once	TRBJ2-1	TRBD1	15	TGTGCCAGCAAGAGGGGGACAGTTGCCTACAATGAGCAGTTCTTC	CASKRGTVAYNEQFF
TRBV5-1	.	TRBJ1-5	TRBD1	15	TGCGCCAGCAGCTTGGCCGGGACAGATAATCAGCCCCAGCATTTT	CASSLAGTDNQPQHF
TRBV6-1	once	TRBJ1-2	.	13	TGTGCCAGCAGTGAAGCAGGGGACTATGGCTACACCTTC	CASSEAGDYGYTF
TRBV7-2	.	TRBJ1-1	.	17	TGTGCCAGCAGCCCACTACCCACAGGGACATATAGTCCTGAAGCTTTCTTT	CASSPLPTGTYSPEAFF
TRBV18	.	TRBJ2-3	TRBD1	15	TGTGCCAGCTCATCGTACAGGGGCGCGACGGATACGCAGTATTTT	CASSSYRGATDTQYF
TRBV9	.	TRBJ2-7	TRBD2	16	TGTGCCAGCAGCGTAGGACTAGCGGGCCCATCCTACGAGCAGTACTTC	CASSVGLAGPSYEQYF
TRBV7-2	.	TRBJ1-1	.	14	TGTGCCAGCAGGAGAGACAGTATCAACACTGAAGCTTTCTTT	CASRRDSINTEAFF
TRBV28	.	TRBJ2-4	.	16	TGTGCCAGCAGTTTATACGGTGTCGAGGCCAAAAACATTCAGTACTTC	CASSLYGVEAKNIQYF
TRBV6-1	once	TRBJ2-3	TRBD1	15	TGTGCCAGCAGTGAAAGAAGACAGGGAACAGATACGCAGTATTTT	CASSERRQGTDTQYF
TRBV19	.	TRBJ2-5	.	11	TGTGCCAGTGGGCACCAAGAGACCCAGTACTTC	CASGHQETQYF
TRBV5-1	.	TRBJ2-7	.	16	TGCGCCAGCAGCCCGGGGGGTACAGGGATCACCACCGAGCAGTACTTC	CASSPGGTGITTEQYF
TRBV29-1	once	TRBJ1-2	.	13	TGCAGCGGATGGGGGGGCCCTAACTATGGCTACACCTTC	CSGWGGPNYGYTF
TRBV3-1/TRBV3-2	few	TRBJ2-1	.	17	TGTGCCAGCAGCCAAGCTGGGGACACGCCATCCTACAATGAGCAGTTCTTC	CASSQAGDTPSYNEQFF
TRBV3-1/TRBV3-2	.	TRBJ2-5	.	12	TGTGCCAGCAGCCCCGGGCCCGGGGCCCAGTACTTC	CASSPGPGAQYF
TRBV19	.	TRBJ2-1	TRBD1	17	TGTGCCAGTAGTATAGATAGTGGACAGGGGTCCTACAATGAGCAGTTCTTC	CASSIDSGQGSYNEQFF
TRBV21-1	few	TRBJ2-1	.	16	TGTGCCAGCAGCAAAGCTCCACAGGGGCAATACAATGAGCAGTTCTTC	CASSKAPQGQYNEQFF
TRBV14	.	TRBJ2-1	.	16	TGTGCCAGCAGCCAAGAAATGGGACGGGGGTACAATGAGCAGTTCTTC	CASSQEMGRGYNEQFF
TRBV4-1	.	TRBJ2-4	TRBD2	15	TGCGCCAGCAGCCAAGTTGACGGGAGGGCCAACATTCAGTACTTC	CASSQVDGRANIQYF
TRBV29-1	.	TRBJ1-2	.	14	TGCAGCGTTGAGGCGACAGGAAACAACTATGGCTACACCTTC	CSVEATGNNYGYTF
TRBV5-5	.	TRBJ1-2	.	13	TGTGCCAGCAGCTTCCAAGGGGACTATGGCTACACCTTC	CASSFQGDYGYTF
TRBV19	.	TRBJ1-4	.	16	TGTGCCAGTAGTAGCAGGGGTCCTGCAACTAATGAAAAACTGTTTTTT	CASSSRGPATNEKLFF
TRBV6-4	.	TRBJ2-7	TRBD1	15	TGTGCCAGCAGTGACTACCGGGACAGGGGGATCGAGCAGTACTTC	CASSDYRDRGIEQYF
TRBV6-5	.	TRBJ1-2	TRBD1	15	TGTGCCAGCAGGCCCCGACAGGGGGGCTTCTATGGCTACACCTTC	CASRPRQGGFYGYTF
TRBV6-1	.	TRBJ1-5	.	15	TGTGCCAGCAGTGAACGAGGGTATAGCAATCAGCCCCAGCATTTT	CASSERGYSNQPQHF
TRBV10-3	few	TRBJ1-1	.	12	TGTGCCATCAGCCGAGGAGGGAGGGAAGCTTTCTTT	CAISRGGREAFF
TRBV29-1	.	TRBJ2-5	.	14	TGCAGCGGGGGCGGTAGCTCCTTCCAAGAGACCCAGTACTTC	CSGGGSSFQETQYF
TRBV5-1	.	TRBJ1-2	TRBD1	14	TGCGCCAGCAGCTTGGAACAGGGGTATAGTGGCTACACCTTC	CASSLEQGYSGYTF
TRBV18	.	TRBJ1-6	.	17	TGTGCCAGCTCCTATACAGGGAAAGGCGCCTATAATTCACCCCTCCACTTT	CASSYTGKGAYNSPLHF
TRBV7-8	.	TRBJ2-1	TRBD2	16	TGTGCCAGCAGCTTACTAGCGGGAGGCCTCTACAATGAGCAGTTCTTC	CASSLLAGGLYNEQFF
TRBV18	.	TRBJ1-2	TRBD1	14	TGTGCCAGCTCACCACCGGACAGGGGGCTGGGCTACACCTTC	CASSPPDRGLGYTF
TRBV11-2	few	TRBJ2-1	TRBD2	15	TGTGCCAGCAGCCCTAGTGGCGGGAGGGGGAATGAGCAGTTCTTC	CASSPSGGRGNEQFF
TRBV7-2	.	TRBJ2-2	TRBD2	15	TGTGCCAGCAGCTCTCTAGCGGGAGACGGCGGGGAGCTGTTTTTT	CASSSLAGDGGELFF
TRBV5-1	.	TRBJ2-5	TRBD1	15	TGCGCCAGCAGCTTGGGTGACAGGGATGCGGAGACCCAGTACTTC	CASSLGDRDAETQYF
TRBV6-1	.	TRBJ1-6	.	16	TGTGCCAGCAGTGAAAATCCGGAGGTTTCGGGTTCACCCCTCCACTTT	CASSENPEVSGSPLHF
TRBV5-1	.	TRBJ2-3	TRBD2	16	TGCGCCAGCAGCTTGGCCTTAGCGGGAGTTGCAGATACGCAGTATTTT	CASSLALAGVADTQYF
TRBV2	.	TRBJ2-1	.	12	TGTGCCAGCGTAGGACTGAACAATGAGCAGTTCTTC	CASVGLNNEQFF